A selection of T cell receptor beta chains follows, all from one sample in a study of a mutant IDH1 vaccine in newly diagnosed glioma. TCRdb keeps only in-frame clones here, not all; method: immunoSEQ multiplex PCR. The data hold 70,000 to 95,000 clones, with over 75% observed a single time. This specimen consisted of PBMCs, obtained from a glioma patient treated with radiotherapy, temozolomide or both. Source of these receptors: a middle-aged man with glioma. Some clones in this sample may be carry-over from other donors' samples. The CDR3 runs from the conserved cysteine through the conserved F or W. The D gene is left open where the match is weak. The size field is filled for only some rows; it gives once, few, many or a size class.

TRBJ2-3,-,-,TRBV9,CASSVAPGPPDTQYF,TGTGCCAGCAGCGTAGCTCCGGGACCTCCGGATACGCAGTATTTT
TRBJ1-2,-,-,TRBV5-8,CASSITSYRAANYGYTF,TGTGCCAGCAGCATAACATCCTACAGGGCCGCTAACTATGGCTACACCTTC
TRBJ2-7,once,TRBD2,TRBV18,CASSPLKTGGSYEQYF,TGTGCCAGCTCACCATTAAAGACGGGGGGTTCCTACGAGCAGTACTTC
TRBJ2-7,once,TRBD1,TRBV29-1,CSIVGRQGTSYEQYF,TGCAGCATTGTTGGGCGACAGGGGACTTCCTACGAGCAGTACTTC
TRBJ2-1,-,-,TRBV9,CASSVGDHASYNEQFF,TGTGCCAGCAGCGTAGGTGACCACGCCTCCTACAATGAGCAGTTCTTC
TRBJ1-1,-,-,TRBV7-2,CASSGGRGGEAFF,TGTGCCAGCAGCGGAGGAAGGGGCGGTGAAGCTTTCTTT
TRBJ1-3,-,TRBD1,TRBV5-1,CASSNPGQDTAYSGNTIYF,TGCGCCAGCAGCAACCCGGGACAGGATACGGCCTACTCTGGAAACACCATATATTTT
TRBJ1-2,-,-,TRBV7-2,CASSLAPGQKHGYTF,TGTGCCAGCAGCTTAGCCCCGGGGCAGAAACATGGCTACACCTTC
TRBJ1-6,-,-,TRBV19,CASSLRTSPLHF,TGTGCCAGTAGCCTTCGGACCTCACCCCTCCACTTT
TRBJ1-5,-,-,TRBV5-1,CASSLGTVSNQPQHF,TGCGCCAGCAGCTTGGGGACAGTGAGCAATCAGCCCCAGCATTTT
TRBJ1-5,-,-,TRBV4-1,CASSPLDSNQPQHF,TGCGCCAGCAGCCCCTTGGACAGCAATCAGCCCCAGCATTTT
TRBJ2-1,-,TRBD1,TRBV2,CATGTDRLNEQFF,TGTGCCACCGGCACGGACAGGCTCAATGAGCAGTTCTTC
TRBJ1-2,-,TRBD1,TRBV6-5,CASSYWDRGTYGYTF,TGTGCCAGCAGTTACTGGGACAGGGGTACATATGGCTACACCTTC
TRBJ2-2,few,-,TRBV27,CASRWQSGTGELFF,TGTGCCAGCAGATGGCAATCGGGGACCGGGGAGCTGTTTTTT
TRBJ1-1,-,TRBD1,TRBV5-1,CASSLGQGRPSTEAFF,TGCGCCAGCAGCTTAGGACAGGGCCGGCCAAGCACTGAAGCTTTCTTT
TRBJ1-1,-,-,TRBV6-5,CASSSPGTYTEAFF,TGTGCCAGCAGCTCCCCCGGGACATACACTGAAGCTTTCTTT
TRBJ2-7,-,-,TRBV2,CASSPGDPGRYEQYF,TGTGCCAGCAGCCCAGGGGATCCAGGGCGGTACGAGCAGTACTTC
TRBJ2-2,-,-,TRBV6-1,CASSEANTGELFF,TGTGCCAGCAGTGAGGCCAACACCGGGGAGCTGTTTTTT
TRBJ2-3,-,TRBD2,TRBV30,CAWSVTSGVTDTQYF,TGTGCCTGGAGCGTAACTAGCGGGGTAACAGATACGCAGTATTTT
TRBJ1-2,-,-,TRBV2,CASNAGTGYGYTF,TGTGCCAGCAACGCCGGGACGGGATATGGCTACACCTTC
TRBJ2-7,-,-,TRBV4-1,CASRPFAGVSYEQYF,TGCGCCAGCCGACCTTTTGCAGGGGTGTCCTACGAGCAGTACTTC
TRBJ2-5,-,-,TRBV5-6,CASSLRTTQETQYF,TGTGCCAGCAGCTTAAGGACAACACAAGAGACCCAGTACTTC
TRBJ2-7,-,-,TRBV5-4,CASSIGGRPDEQYF,TGTGCCAGCAGCATTGGGGGACGGCCGGATGAGCAGTACTTC
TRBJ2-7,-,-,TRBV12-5,CASGPSGFTSWQYF,TGTGCTAGTGGTCCCTCGGGATTTACGAGCTGGCAGTACTTC
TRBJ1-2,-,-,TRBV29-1,CSVGRVGYGYTF,TGCAGCGTGGGCAGGGTTGGATATGGCTACACCTTC
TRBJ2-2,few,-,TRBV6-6,CASSYVGSNTGELFF,TGTGCCAGCAGTTACGTGGGATCGAACACCGGGGAGCTGTTTTTT
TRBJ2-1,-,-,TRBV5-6,CASSLQGFNEQFF,TGTGCCAGCAGCTTGCAGGGATTTAATGAGCAGTTCTTC
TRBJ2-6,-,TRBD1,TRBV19,CATLQGQGTGANVLTF,TGTGCCACCCTCCAGGGACAGGGGACCGGGGCCAACGTCCTGACTTTC
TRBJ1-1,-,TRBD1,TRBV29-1,CSVIGQAVAEAFF,TGCAGCGTTATCGGACAGGCTGTCGCTGAAGCTTTCTTT
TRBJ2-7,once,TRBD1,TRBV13,CASSPNPTGNEQYF,TGTGCCAGCAGCCCAAACCCGACAGGGAACGAGCAGTACTTC
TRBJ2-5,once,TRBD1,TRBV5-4,CASSFPGTGGEAQYF,TGTGCCAGCAGCTTCCCCGGGACAGGGGGCGAGGCCCAGTACTTC
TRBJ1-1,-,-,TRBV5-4,CASSLGGVAANTEAFF,TGTGCCAGCAGCTTGGGGGGGGTGGCAGCGAACACTGAAGCTTTCTTT
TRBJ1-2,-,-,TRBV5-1,CASSLEGSGYGYTF,TGCGCCAGCAGCTTGGAAGGGAGTGGCTATGGCTACACCTTC
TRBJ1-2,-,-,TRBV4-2,CASSPTTTNYGYTF,TGTGCCAGCAGCCCGACAACTACTAACTATGGCTACACCTTC
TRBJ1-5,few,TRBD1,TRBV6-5,CASSRQGGDQPQHF,TGTGCCAGCAGTCGACAGGGAGGGGATCAGCCCCAGCATTTT
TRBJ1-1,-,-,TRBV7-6,CASSPFNTEAFF,TGTGCCAGCAGCCCCTTCAACACTGAAGCTTTCTTT
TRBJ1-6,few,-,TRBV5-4,CASSLDQGGNSPLHF,TGTGCCAGCAGCTTGGACCAGGGCGGTAATTCACCCCTCCACTTT
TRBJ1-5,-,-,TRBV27,CASSSRTAYSNQPQHF,TGTGCCAGCAGTTCGCGGACAGCCTATAGCAATCAGCCCCAGCATTTT
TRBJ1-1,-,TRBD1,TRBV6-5,CASSWTGGLGTEAFF,TGTGCCAGCAGTTGGACAGGGGGACTGGGCACTGAAGCTTTCTTT
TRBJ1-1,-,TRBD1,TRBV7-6,CASSLGPGQGTEAFF,TGTGCCAGCAGCTTGGGTCCGGGACAGGGGACTGAAGCTTTCTTT
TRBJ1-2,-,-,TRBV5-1,CASSLAEPGGYTF,TGCGCCAGCAGCTTGGCCGAACCTGGGGGCTACACCTTC
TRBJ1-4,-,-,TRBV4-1,CASSLAALRGINEKLFF,TGCGCCAGCAGCCTAGCTGCCCTACGAGGAATTAATGAAAAACTGTTTTTT
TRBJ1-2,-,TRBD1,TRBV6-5,CASSYSTGQGNGYTF,TGTGCCAGCAGTTACTCGACGGGACAGGGGAATGGCTACACCTTC
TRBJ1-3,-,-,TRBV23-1,CASSCAPGTLFSTIYF,TGCGCCAGCAGTTGCGCACCCGGGACTTTATTTAGCACCATATATTTT
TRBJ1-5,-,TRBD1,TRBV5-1,CASSLQTGVNQPQHF,TGCGCCAGCAGCTTGCAAACAGGGGTCAATCAGCCCCAGCATTTT
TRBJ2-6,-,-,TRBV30,CAWARGSGANVLTF,TGTGCCTGGGCCAGGGGTTCCGGGGCCAACGTCCTGACTTTC
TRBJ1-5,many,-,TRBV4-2,CASSPGPSSNQPQHF,TGTGCCAGCAGCCCCGGACCCAGTAGCAATCAGCCCCAGCATTTT
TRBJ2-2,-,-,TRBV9,CASSVRGHSNTGELFF,TGTGCCAGCAGCGTTAGGGGACATTCGAACACCGGGGAGCTGTTTTTT
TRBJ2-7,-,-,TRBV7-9,CASSLGPGSHEQYF,TGTGCCAGCAGCTTAGGTCCGGGGTCCCACGAGCAGTACTTC
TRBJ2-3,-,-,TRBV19,CASSIARGRSTDTQYF,TGTGCCAGTAGTATAGCCCGGGGCAGGAGCACAGATACGCAGTATTTT
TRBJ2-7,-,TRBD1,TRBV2,CASSEEEGTGAPEQYF,TGTGCCAGCAGTGAAGAGGAAGGGACAGGGGCCCCCGAGCAGTACTTC
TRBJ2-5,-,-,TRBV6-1,CASSAWGPETQYF,TGTGCCAGCAGTGCTTGGGGTCCAGAGACCCAGTACTTC
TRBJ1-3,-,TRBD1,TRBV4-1,CASSRPVRDRGNTIYF,TGCGCCAGCAGCCGACCCGTCCGGGACAGAGGAAACACCATATATTTT
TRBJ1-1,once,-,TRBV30,CAWYLEGLLNTEAFF,TGTGCCTGGTACCTTGAGGGACTGCTGAACACTGAAGCTTTCTTT